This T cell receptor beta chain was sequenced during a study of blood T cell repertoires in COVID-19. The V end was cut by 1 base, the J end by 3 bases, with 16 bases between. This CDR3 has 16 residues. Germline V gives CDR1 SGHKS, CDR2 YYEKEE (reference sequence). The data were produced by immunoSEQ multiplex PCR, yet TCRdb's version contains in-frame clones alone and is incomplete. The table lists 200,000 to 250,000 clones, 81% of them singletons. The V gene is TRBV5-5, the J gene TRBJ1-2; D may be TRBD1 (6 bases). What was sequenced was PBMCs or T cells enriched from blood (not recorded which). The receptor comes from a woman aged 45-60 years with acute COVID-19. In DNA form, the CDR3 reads TGTGCCAGCAGCTTGAGCAGTTCGGGACACGACTATGGCTACACCTTC. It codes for CASSLSSSGHDYGYTF.